The T cell receptor beta chain described here comes from a study of cytomegalovirus exposure and HLA in healthy donors. 13 Jbeta primers and 60 Vbeta primers were used for the PCR. Here immunoSEQ multiplex PCR was the method, and the copy in TCRdb shows in-frame clones only, minus some. The table for this sample gives 100,000 to 150,000 clones. Study findings and constraints: Exclusion as indistinguishable affected some V segments, including TRBV6-2 and TRBV6-3.

This CDR3 comprises 14 residues. The germline V gene has CDR1 SGHRS and CDR2 YFSETQ. V trimming: 5 bases; J trimming: 7 bases; junction bases outside the gene matches: 9. A note on this clone: Its antigen is still unknown.

The source of this sequence is a man in his late teens or twenties in good health and CMV-seronegative. The sample taken for sequencing was PBMCs. The V call is TRBV5-1, the J call TRBJ2-1; 7 nucleotides align to TRBD2. The CDR3 spells CASRLASNTNEQFF. CDR3 nucleotide sequence: TGCGCCAGCAGACTAGCGTCGAACACGAATGAGCAGTTCTTC.